These 20 T cell receptor beta chains share one sample of origin, sequenced in a study of regulatory T cells in long-lasting Graves disease. As to time point: newly diagnosed GD, antithyroid drugs for less than 3 months. Preparation of the TCR library used RNA extracted from PBMCs. Assembly of TCR beta libraries relied on iRepertoire HTBI primers together with Arm-PCR of CDR3 regions. TCRdb called the multiplex PCR reads again in MiXCR, with one record for every CDR3 protein. The sample holds under 400,000 distinct CDR3 sequences, 16% seen once. The data also belong to a second study, concerning T cells in Graves' hyperthyroidism and ophthalmopathy.

The specimen comprised peripheral blood mononuclear cells (PBMCs), sampled at new diagnosis, from a patient treated with antithyroid drugs. These receptors were taken from a man aged 35 to 55 with Graves disease.

In regard to this clonotype: One base away lies a much larger clone, so this may be a sequencing read error. This chain joins TRBV9 and TRBJ2-3, with 7 bases fitting TRBD1. The end of the DNA aligns better with TRBJ1-1, so the J call may be wrong. Per the germline V gene, CDR1 is SGDLS and CDR2 is YYNGEE. CDR3 length: 14 residues. The CDR3 sequence: CTSSSGGGSTEAFF. Written as DNA, the CDR3 is TGTACCAGCAGCTCAGGGGGGGGGAGCACTGAAGCTTTCTTT.

V and J are TRBV5-6 and TRBJ1-2; 10 bases map to TRBD1. V trimming: 4 bases; J trimming: 5 bases; junction bases outside the gene matches: 5. The CDR3 loop spans 14 amino acids. From germline, CDR1 is SGHDT and CDR2 YYEEEE. CDR3 sequence reads: CASSGTGDLYGYTF. CDR3 DNA sequence: TGTGCCAGCAGCGGGACAGGGGACCTTTATGGCTACACCTTC.

CDR3 nucleotide sequence: TGCAGCGTTGGGGGACAGAGAATGAACACTGAAGCTTTCTTT. This translates into CSVGGQRMNTEAFF. The chain recombines TRBV29-1 with TRBJ1-1; 7 bases map to TRBD1. The CDR3 totals 14 residues. Trimming removed 4 bases from V and 0 bases from J; junction bases left unmatched: 5. Germline CDR1 reads SQVTM; CDR2 reads ANQGSEA.

This clonotype was seen many times. This chain's CDR3 is CASNREFRGLPSDTQYF. CDR3 in DNA: TGTGCCAGCAATAGGGAGTTCCGGGGGCTCCCGAGTGATACGCAGTATTTT. The chain employs TRBV12-3 or TRBV12-4 and TRBJ2-3; either TRBD1 or TRBD2 may supply D (6 bases each). The length of the CDR3 is 17 residues. The V gene lost 7 bases and the J gene lost 6 bases, with 26 bases spanning the gap.

This clonotype was found a few times. Here the CDR3 reads CSARPGGGGLYGYTF. In DNA, the CDR3 is TGCAGTGCTAGACCGGGTGGGGGGGGCCTCTATGGCTACACCTTC. The genes are TRBV20-1 and TRBJ1-2, with TRBD1 as a possible D gene (6 bases). Between the trimmed V and J ends, which lost 2 bases and 4 bases, there was a span of 17 bases. Germline V gene lookup returns CDR1 DFQATT and CDR2 SNEGSKA (reference sequence). The CDR3 runs 15 residues.

The chain is built from TRBV4-1 and TRBJ2-5, with 9 bases that match TRBD2. This CDR3 is built from 17 residues. The germline V gene encodes CDR1 MGHRA and CDR2 YSYEKL. V lost 1 base to trimming and J lost 3 bases; unmatched junction nucleotides: 9. In nucleotides, the CDR3 is TGCGCCAGCAGCCAAGGTCATACGCGGGGGGGGGAAGAGACCCAGTACTTC. It encodes CASSQGHTRGGEETQYF.

The chain has TRBV12-3 or TRBV12-4 and TRBJ2-1; D gene ambiguous. This CDR3 comprises 15 residues. The V end lost 4 bases, the J end lost 7 bases, and 17 bases lay between the germline ends. Here the CDR3 reads CASSSHGTGSNEQFF. The CDR3 DNA follows: TGTGCCAGCAGTTCCCATGGAACGGGCAGTAATGAGCAGTTCTTC.

This clonotype was seen at least ten times. The chain employs TRBV5-5 and TRBJ1-3, with D perhaps matching TRBD1 (6 bases). The V and J ends lost 1 base and 0 bases respectively, with 8 bases between them. Per the germline V gene, CDR1 is SGHKS and CDR2 is YYEKEE (reference sequence). The CDR3 length is 15 residues. The CDR3 sequence is CASSLLGGSGNTIYF. DNA for the CDR3: TGTGCCAGCAGCTTGTTAGGGGGCTCTGGAAACACCATATATTTT.

This clonotype was found a few times. The genes are TRBV5-5 and TRBJ1-1, with D perhaps TRBD1 (6 bases). V lost 5 bases and J 0 bases, leaving 11 bases between the germline ends. The length of the CDR3 is 14 residues. The germline V gene has CDR1 SGHKS and CDR2 YYEKEE (reference sequence). The CDR3 nucleotides are TGTGCCAGCAGTCCCAGGGGTATGAACACTGAAGCTTTCTTT. It codes for CASSPRGMNTEAFF.

Notes on this clonotype: A much bigger clone sits one base away, suggesting this may be a read error. J is TRBJ1-5 and V is TRBV6-2 or TRBV6-3; weak D call: TRBD1 (5 bases). Trimming shortened V by 5 bases and J by 4 bases, and 15 bases separated the two germline ends. CDR1 and CDR2 from the germline V gene are MNHEY and SVGEGT. The CDR3 sequence is 15 residues long. The DNA of the CDR3 is TGTGCCAGCAGTCTCCTACAAGGGGAAAATCAGCCCCAGCATTTT. This gives the protein CASSLLQGENQPQHF.

Ten or more counts support this clonotype. The rearrangement joins TRBV5-1 to TRBJ2-3; TRBD1 agrees at 7 bases. Germline loops: CDR1 SGHRS, CDR2 YFSETQ. V was pared by 4 bases and J by 4 bases, with 6 bases of the junction left unmatched. CDR3 length equals 14 residues. CDR3 nucleotides: TGCGCCAGCAGCCTACAGGGGTCCGCAGATACGCAGTATTTT. Translating gives CASSLQGSADTQYF.

The V and J genes are TRBV24-1 and TRBJ1-1; D is ambiguous. V lost 9 bases to trimming and J lost 2 bases, with 12 bases between them. The CDR3 totals 13 residues. Germline loops: CDR1 KGHDR, CDR2 SFDVKD. CDR3 in amino acids: CATRRGGNTEAFF. The CDR3 DNA is TGTGCCACCCGACGGGGAGGAAACACTGAAGCTTTCTTT.

In this sample, this clonotype turned up many times. This sequence joins TRBV11-2 and TRBJ2-3, with D perhaps TRBD1 or TRBD2 (6 bases each). CDR1 and CDR2 (germline): SGHAT, FQNNGV. CDR3 length: 15 residues. Trimming removed 5 bases at V and 4 bases at J, with 16 bases between. The CDR3 sequence is CASSTRGASPDTQYF. DNA of the CDR3: TGTGCCAGCAGCACAAGGGGGGCATCCCCAGATACGCAGTATTTT.

This clonotype was picked up many times. The chain links TRBV20-1 to TRBJ2-5, with 16 nucleotides matching TRBD2. Germline V gives CDR1 DFQATT, CDR2 SNEGSKA (reference sequence). V was clipped by 5 bases and J by 3 bases; unmatched bases: 6. The CDR3 sequence is 16 residues long. CDR3: CSAVGLAGGEEETQYF. CDR3 nucleotides: TGCAGTGCTGTGGGACTAGCGGGGGGGGAGGAAGAGACCCAGTACTTC.

This clonotype was picked up many times. This chain joins TRBV20-1 and TRBJ2-7; 7 bases are shared with TRBD2. CDR1 DFQATT and CDR2 SNEGSKA come from the germline V gene (reference sequence). This CDR3 comprises 14 residues. V dropped 5 bases and J dropped 5; count of bases not matched to a gene: 12. As DNA, the CDR3 is TGCAGTGCTTGGAGTGGGAGGGGTGAGAACGAGCAGTACTTC. It yields the protein CSAWSGRGENEQYF.

This clonotype has just a few counts. This chain's CDR3 is CASSQDMGQGYSPLHF. The CDR3 nucleotides are TGCGCCAGCAGCCAAGATATGGGACAGGGGTACTCACCCCTCCACTTT. The V call is TRBV4-1, the J call TRBJ1-6; 10 positions agree with TRBD1. The CDR3 totals 16 residues. The V and J ends lost 0 bases and 10 bases, in that order; junction bases with no gene match: 6. Germline V gene lookup returns CDR1 MGHRA and CDR2 YSYEKL.

This clonotype was observed many times. The genes are TRBV2 and TRBJ2-7; a possible D gene is TRBD2 (6 bases). Between the trimmed V and J ends, which lost 6 bases and 4 bases, there was a span of 19 bases. Germline-derived CDR1 and CDR2 are SNHLY and FYNNEI. The CDR3 spans 15 residues. CDR3: CASSPNGGPLYEQYF. In DNA, the CDR3 is TGTGCCAGCAGCCCAAACGGGGGTCCTTTATACGAGCAGTACTTC.

Ten or more counts support this clonotype. The rearrangement links TRBV6-2 or TRBV6-3 to TRBJ2-1, with a tentative D call TRBD1 (5 bases). The V and J ends lost 0 bases and 4 bases respectively, with 7 bases between them. CDR3 length equals 14 residues. From germline, CDR1 is MNHEY and CDR2 SVGEGT. In DNA form, the CDR3 reads TGTGCCAGCAGTTACTCGACAGATTACAATGAGCAGTTCTTC. Translation gives CASSYSTDYNEQFF.

Notes on this clonotype: One base away lies a much larger clone, so this may be a sequencing read error. The rearrangement joins TRBV6-1 to TRBJ2-5; 7 bases align to TRBD1. The CDR3 is 15 amino acids. In germline, CDR1 is MNHNS, CDR2 SASEGT. CDR3 sequence: CANSEDDRDQETQYF. As DNA, the CDR3 is TGTGCCAACAGTGAAGATGACAGGGACCAAGAGACCCAGTACTTC.

This clonotype was counted ten times or more. This rearrangement joins TRBV2 to TRBJ2-7; possibly TRBD2 for D (5 bases). V lost 3 bases and J 9 bases, leaving 9 bases between the germline ends. The CDR3 consists of 11 residues. The germline V gene encodes CDR1 SNHLY and CDR2 FYNNEI. CDR3 DNA: TGTGCCAGCAGTGAGGACTCTCTGCAGTACTTC. It codes for CASSEDSLQYF.